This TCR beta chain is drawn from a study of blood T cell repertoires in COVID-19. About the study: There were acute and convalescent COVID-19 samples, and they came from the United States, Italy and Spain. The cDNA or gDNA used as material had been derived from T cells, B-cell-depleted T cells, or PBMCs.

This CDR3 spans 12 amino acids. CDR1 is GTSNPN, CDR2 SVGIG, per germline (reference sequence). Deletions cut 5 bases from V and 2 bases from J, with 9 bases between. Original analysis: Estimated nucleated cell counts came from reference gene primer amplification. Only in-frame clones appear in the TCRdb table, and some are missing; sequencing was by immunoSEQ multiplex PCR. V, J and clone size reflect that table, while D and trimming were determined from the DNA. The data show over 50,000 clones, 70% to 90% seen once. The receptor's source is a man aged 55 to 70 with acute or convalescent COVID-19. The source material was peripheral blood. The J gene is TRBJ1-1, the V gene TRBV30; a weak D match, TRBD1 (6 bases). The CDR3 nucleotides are TGTGCCTGGGACAGGCCTAACACTGAAGCTTTCTTT. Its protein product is CAWDRPNTEAFF.